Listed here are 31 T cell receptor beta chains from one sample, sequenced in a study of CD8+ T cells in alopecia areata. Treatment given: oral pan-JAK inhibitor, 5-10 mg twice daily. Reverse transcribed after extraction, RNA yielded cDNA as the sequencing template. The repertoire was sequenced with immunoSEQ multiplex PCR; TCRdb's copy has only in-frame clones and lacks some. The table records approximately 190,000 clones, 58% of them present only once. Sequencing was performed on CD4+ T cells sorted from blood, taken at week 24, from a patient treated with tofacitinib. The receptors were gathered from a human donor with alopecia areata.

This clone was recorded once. CDR3 nucleotides: TGTGCCAGCAGCCAAGCACCTGCCTATGGCTACACCTTC. Its protein product is CASSQAPAYGYTF. V gene TRBV14 combines with J gene TRBJ1-2; D ambiguous. Germline V gene lookup returns CDR1 SGHDN and CDR2 FVKESK. This CDR3 comprises 13 residues. V was trimmed by 1 base and J by 4 bases, leaving 7 bases between them.

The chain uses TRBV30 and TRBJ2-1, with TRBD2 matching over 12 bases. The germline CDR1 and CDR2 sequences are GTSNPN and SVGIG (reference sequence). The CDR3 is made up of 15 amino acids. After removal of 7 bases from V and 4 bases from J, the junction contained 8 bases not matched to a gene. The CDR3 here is CALTRLAGVYNEQFF. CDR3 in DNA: TGTGCCTTAACCCGACTAGCGGGAGTTTACAATGAGCAGTTCTTC.

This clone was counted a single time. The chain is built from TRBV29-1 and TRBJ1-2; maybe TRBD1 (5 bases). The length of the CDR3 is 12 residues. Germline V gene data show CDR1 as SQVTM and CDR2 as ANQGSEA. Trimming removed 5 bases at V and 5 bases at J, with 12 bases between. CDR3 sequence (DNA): TGCAGCGTTCATCTTGGGGGGTATGGCTACACCTTC. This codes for CSVHLGGYGYTF.

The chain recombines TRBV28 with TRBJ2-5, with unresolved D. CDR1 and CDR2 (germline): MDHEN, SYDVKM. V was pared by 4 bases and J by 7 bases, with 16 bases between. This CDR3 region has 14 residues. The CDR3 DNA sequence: TGTGCCAGCAGTTCTACTGACCTAGGCGGGACCCAGTACTTC. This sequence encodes CASSSTDLGGTQYF.

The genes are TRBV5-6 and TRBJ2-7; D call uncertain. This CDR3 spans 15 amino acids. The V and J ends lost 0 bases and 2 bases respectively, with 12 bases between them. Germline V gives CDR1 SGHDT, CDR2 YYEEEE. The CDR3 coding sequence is TGTGCCAGCAGCTTGGCCGCCAGCTCACCCTACGAGCAGTACTTC. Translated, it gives CASSLAASSPYEQYF.

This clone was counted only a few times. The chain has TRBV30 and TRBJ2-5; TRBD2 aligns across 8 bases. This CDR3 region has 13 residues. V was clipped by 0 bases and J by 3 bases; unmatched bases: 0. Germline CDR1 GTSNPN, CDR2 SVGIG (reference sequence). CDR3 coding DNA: TGTGCCTGGAGTGTACTAGCGGAAGAGACCCAGTACTTC. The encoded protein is CAWSVLAEETQYF.

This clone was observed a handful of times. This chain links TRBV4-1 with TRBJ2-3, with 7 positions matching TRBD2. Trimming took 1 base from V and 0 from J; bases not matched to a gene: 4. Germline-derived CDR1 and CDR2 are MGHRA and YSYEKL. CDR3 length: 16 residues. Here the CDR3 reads CASSQGPSGSTDTQYF. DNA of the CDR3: TGCGCCAGCAGCCAAGGGCCTAGCGGAAGCACAGATACGCAGTATTTT.

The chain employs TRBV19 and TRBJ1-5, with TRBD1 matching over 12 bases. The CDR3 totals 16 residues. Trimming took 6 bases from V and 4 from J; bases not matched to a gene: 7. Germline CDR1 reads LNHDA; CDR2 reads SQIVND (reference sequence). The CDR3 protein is CASRGQGARRNQPQHF. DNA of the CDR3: TGTGCCAGTAGGGGACAGGGGGCTCGGAGGAATCAGCCCCAGCATTTT. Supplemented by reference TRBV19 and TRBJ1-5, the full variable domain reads DGGITQSPKYLFRKEGQNVTLSCEQNLNHDAMYWYRQDPGQGLRLIYYSQIVNDFQKGDIAEGYSVSREKKESFPLTVTSAQKNPTAFYLCASRGQGARRNQPQHFGDGTRLSIL.

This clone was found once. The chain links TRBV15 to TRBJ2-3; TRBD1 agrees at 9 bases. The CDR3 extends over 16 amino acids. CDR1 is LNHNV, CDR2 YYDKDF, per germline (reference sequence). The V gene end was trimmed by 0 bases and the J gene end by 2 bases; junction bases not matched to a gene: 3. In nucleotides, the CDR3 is TGTGCCACCAGCAGAGATGGGACAGGGATCACAGATACGCAGTATTTT. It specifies CATSRDGTGITDTQYF.

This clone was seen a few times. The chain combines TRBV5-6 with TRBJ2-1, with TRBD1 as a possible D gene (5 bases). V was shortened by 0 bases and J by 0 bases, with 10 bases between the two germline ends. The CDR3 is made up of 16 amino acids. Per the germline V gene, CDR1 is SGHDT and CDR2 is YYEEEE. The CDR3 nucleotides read TGTGCCAGCAGCTTGGTCAGGGCAGCCTCCTACAATGAGCAGTTCTTC. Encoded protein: CASSLVRAASYNEQFF.

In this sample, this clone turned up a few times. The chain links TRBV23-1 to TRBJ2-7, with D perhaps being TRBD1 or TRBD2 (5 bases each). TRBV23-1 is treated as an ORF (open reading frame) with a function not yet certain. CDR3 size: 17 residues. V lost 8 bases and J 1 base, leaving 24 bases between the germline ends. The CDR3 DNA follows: TGCGCCAGCGGTAAACGGCAGGGACCTCAGGGATCCTACGAGCAGTACTTC. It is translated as CASGKRQGPQGSYEQYF.

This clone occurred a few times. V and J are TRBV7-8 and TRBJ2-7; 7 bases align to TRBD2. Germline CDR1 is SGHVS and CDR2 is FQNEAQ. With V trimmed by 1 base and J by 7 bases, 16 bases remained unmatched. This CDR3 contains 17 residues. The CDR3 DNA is TGTGCCAGCAGCTTAGTACGCGGCGGGGGTGAGTACGTGGAGCAGTACTTC. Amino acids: CASSLVRGGGEYVEQYF. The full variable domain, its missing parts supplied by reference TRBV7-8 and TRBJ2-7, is GAGVSQSPRYKVAKRGQDVALRCDPISGHVSLFWYQQALGQGPEFLTYFQNEAQLDKSGLPSDRFFAERPEGSVSTLKIQRTQQEDSAVYLCASSLVRGGGEYVEQYFGPGTRLTVT.

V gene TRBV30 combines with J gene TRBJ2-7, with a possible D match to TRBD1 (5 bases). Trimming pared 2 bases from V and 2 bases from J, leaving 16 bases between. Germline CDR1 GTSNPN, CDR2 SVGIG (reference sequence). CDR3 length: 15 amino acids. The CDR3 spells CAWSRLDRMTYEQYF. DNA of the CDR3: TGTGCCTGGAGTAGGTTAGACAGAATGACCTACGAGCAGTACTTC.

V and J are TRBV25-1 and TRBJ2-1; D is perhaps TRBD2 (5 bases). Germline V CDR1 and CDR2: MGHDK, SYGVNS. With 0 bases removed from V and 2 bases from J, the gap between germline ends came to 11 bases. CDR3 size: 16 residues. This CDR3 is CASSEYGLAPYNEQFF. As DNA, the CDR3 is TGTGCCAGCAGTGAATATGGGCTAGCCCCCTACAATGAGCAGTTCTTC.

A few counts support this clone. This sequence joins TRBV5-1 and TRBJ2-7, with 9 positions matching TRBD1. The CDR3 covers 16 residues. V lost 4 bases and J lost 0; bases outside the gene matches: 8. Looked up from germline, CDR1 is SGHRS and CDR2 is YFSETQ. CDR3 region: CASSLDGTGSSYEQYF. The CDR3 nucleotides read TGCGCCAGCAGCCTTGACGGGACAGGGAGCTCCTACGAGCAGTACTTC. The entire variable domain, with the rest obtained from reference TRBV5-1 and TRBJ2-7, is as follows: KAGVTQTPRYLIKTRGQQVTLSCSPISGHRSVSWYQQTPGQGLQFLFEYFSETQRNKGNFPGRFSGRQFSNSRSEMNVSTLELGDSALYLCASSLDGTGSSYEQYFGPGTRLTVT.

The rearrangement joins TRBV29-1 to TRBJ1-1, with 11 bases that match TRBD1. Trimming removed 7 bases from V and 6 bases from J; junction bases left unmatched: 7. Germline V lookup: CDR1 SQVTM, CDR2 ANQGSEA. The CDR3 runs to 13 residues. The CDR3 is CSARTGGFAEAFF. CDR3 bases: TGCAGCGCCCGGACAGGGGGCTTCGCTGAAGCTTTCTTT.

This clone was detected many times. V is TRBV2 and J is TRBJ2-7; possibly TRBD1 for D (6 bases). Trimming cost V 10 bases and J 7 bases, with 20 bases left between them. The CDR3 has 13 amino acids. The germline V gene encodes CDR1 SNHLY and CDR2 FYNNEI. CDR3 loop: CATSSSRGGEQYF. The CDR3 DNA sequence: TGTGCCACCTCCTCCTCCAGGGGCGGGGAGCAGTACTTC.

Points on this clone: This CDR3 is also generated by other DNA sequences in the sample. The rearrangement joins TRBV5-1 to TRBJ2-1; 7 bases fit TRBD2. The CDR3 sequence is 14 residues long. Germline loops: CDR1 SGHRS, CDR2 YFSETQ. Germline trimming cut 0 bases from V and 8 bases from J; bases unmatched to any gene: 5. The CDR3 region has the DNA TGCGCCAGCAGCTTGGAGGCAGGGAGGGATGAGCAGTTCTTC. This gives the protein CASSLEAGRDEQFF.

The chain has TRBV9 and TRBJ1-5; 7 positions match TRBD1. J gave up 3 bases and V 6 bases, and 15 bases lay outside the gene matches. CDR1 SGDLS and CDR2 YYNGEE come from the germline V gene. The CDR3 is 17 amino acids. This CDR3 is CASKAQTGVELNQPQHF. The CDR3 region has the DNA TGTGCCAGCAAGGCCCAAACAGGGGTCGAACTCAATCAGCCCCAGCATTTT.

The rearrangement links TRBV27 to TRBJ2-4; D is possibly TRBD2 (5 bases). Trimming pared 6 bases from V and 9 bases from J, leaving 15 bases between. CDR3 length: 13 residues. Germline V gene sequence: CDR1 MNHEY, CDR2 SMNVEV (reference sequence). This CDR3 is CASSAGPSGIQYF. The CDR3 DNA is TGTGCCAGCAGCGCCGGGCCCAGCGGCATTCAGTACTTC.

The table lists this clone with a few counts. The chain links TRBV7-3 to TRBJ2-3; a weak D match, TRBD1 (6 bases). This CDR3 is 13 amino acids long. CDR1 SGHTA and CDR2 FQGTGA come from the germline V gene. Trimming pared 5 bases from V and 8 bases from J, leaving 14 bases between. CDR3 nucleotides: TGTGCCAGCAGCCCCAACCAGGGGTCTACGCAGTATTTT. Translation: CASSPNQGSTQYF. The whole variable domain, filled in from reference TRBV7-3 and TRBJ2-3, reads GAGVSQTPSNKVTEKGKYVELRCDPISGHTALYWYRQSLGQGPEFLIYFQGTGAADDSGLPNDRFFAVRPEGSVSTLKIQRTERGDSAVYLCASSPNQGSTQYFGPGTRLTVL.

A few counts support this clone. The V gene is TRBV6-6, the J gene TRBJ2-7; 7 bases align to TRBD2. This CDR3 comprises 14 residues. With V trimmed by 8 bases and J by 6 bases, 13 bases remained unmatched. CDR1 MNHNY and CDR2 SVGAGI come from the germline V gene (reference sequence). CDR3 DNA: TGTGCCAGCCTTTCTAACGGGGGGTCCGGCGAGCAGTACTTC. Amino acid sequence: CASLSNGGSGEQYF.

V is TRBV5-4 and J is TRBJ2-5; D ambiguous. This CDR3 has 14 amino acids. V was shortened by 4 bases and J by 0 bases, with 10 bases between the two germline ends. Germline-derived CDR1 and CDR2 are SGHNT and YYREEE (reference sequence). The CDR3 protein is CASSAFNYQETQYF. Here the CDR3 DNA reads TGTGCCAGCAGCGCGTTCAACTACCAAGAGACCCAGTACTTC.

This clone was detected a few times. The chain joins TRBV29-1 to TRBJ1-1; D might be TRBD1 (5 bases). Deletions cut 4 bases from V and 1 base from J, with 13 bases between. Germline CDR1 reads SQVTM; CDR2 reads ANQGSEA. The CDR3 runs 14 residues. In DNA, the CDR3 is TGCAGCGTTGTAAGGGGCGCCCCGAACACTGAAGCTTTCTTT. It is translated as CSVVRGAPNTEAFF.

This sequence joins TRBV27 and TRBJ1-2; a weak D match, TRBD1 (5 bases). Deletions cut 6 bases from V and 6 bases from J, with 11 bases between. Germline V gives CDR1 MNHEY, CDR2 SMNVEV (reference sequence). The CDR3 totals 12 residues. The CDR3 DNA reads TGTGCCAGCAGAATGAGGGGCCATGGCTACACCTTC. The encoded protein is CASRMRGHGYTF.

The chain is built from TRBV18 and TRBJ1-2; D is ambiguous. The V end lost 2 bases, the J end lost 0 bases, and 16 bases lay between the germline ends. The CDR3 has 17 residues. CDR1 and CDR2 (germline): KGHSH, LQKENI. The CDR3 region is CASSPTVIAAANYGYTF. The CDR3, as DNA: TGTGCCAGCTCACCAACCGTCATCGCAGCCGCTAACTATGGCTACACCTTC.

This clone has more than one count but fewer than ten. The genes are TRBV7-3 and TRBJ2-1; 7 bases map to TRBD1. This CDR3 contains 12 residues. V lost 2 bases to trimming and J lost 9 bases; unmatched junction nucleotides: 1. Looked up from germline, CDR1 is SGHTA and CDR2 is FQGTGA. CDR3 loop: CASSLWDSEQFF. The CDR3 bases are TGTGCCAGCAGCTTATGGGACAGTGAGCAGTTCTTC. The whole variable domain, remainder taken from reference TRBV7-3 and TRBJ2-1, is GAGVSQTPSNKVTEKGKYVELRCDPISGHTALYWYRQSLGQGPEFLIYFQGTGAADDSGLPNDRFFAVRPEGSVSTLKIQRTERGDSAVYLCASSLWDSEQFFGPGTRLTVL.

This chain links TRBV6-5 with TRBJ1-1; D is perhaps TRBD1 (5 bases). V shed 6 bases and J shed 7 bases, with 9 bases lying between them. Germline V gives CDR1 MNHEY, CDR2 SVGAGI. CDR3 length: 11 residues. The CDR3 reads CASRRGDEAFF. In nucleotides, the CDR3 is TGTGCCAGCAGGAGGGGTGATGAAGCTTTCTTT.

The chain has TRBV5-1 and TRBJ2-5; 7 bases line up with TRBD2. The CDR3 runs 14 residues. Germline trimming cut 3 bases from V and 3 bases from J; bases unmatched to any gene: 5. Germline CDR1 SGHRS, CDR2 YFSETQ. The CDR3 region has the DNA TGCGCCAGCAGCTCGGGCGGGAGTGAAGAGACCCAGTACTTC. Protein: CASSSGGSEETQYF.

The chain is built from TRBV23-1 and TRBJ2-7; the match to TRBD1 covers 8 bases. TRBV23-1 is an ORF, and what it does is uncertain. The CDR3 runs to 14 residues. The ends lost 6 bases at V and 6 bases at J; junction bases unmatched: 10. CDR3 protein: CASSPGQGISEQYF. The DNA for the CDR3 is TGCGCCAGCAGCCCCGGACAGGGCATAAGCGAGCAGTACTTC.

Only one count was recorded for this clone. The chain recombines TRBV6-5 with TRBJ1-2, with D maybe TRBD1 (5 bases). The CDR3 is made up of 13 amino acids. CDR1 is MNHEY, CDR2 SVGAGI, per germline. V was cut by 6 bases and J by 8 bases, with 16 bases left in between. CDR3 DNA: TGTGCCAGCAGCCTCAGGGACGCTACAGGCTACACCTTC. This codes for CASSLRDATGYTF.